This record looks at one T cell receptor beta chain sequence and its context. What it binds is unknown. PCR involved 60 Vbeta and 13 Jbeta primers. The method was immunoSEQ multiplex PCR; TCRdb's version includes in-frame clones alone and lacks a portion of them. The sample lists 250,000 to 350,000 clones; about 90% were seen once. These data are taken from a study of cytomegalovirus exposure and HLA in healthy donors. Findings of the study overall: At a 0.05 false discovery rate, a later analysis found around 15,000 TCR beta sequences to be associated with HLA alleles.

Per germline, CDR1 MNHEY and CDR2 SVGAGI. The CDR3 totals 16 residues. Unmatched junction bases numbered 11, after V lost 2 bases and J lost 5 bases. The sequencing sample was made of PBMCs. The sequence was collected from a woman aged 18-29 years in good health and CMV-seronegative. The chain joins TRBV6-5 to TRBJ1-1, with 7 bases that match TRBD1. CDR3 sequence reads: CASSYRYRDSSTEAFF. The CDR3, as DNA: TGTGCCAGCAGTTACAGATACCGGGACAGTTCGACTGAAGCTTTCTTT.